This TCR beta chain comes out of a study of human thymus T cells. A roughly 0.45-1 mL peripheral blood aliquot was taken intraoperatively from four of eight donors. All available leukocytes, rather than a set cell count, yielded the blood DNA. V lost 2 bases and J lost 2, with 5 bases in between. The CDR3 covers 13 residues. Germline V gene lookup returns CDR1 SEHNR and CDR2 FQNEAQ (reference sequence). The protocol was immunoSEQ multiplex PCR, while the TCRdb copy is restricted to in-frame clones and leaves out a portion. The data show roughly 60,000 clones, about 94% seen once. This sequence joins TRBV7-9 and TRBJ2-3; D gene ambiguous. The sequence derives from a boy under two years old with a congenital heart defect but otherwise immunologically healthy. The material sequenced was blood. The CDR3 DNA reads as TGTGCCAGCAGCTTAAGGGACACAGATACGCAGTATTTT. Protein product: CASSLRDTDTQYF.